The source of this T cell receptor (beta chain) is a study of T cell responses to AZD1222 COVID-19 vaccine. Study findings and constraints: Nearly half of spike-specific TCRs reportedly target variant regions that are unmutated in the B.1.351 and B.1.1.7 variants. Two doses of AZD1222 preceded a rise in Spike-specific TCR breadth and depth.

Some clones are missing from TCRdb's copy, which holds only in-frame ones; the method was immunoSEQ multiplex PCR. The data contain roughly 150,000 clones, about 88% of them singletons. The CDR3 runs 12 residues. Trimming shortened V by 2 bases and J by 8 bases, and 9 bases separated the two germline ends. Germline CDR1 ENHRY, CDR2 SYGVKD. About this clone itself: What it binds is unknown.

The V gene is TRBV10-3, the J gene TRBJ1-2; unclear D gene. This clonotype originated in an adult who had recovered from COVID-19. The sample was peripheral blood, taken after recovery from COVID-19. This CDR3 is CAISELERGYTF. The CDR3 DNA reads as TGTGCCATCAGTGAGCTAGAGCGGGGCTACACCTTC.